Only a few counts were recorded for the clone carrying this TCR beta chain. Its antigen is as yet unknown. This CDR3 is built from 12 residues. The ends were cut back, 0 bases at V and 4 bases at J, with 1 base in the middle. Per the germline V gene, CDR1 is LGHDT and CDR2 is YNNKEL (reference sequence). Library preparation for TCR beta used quantitative 5'-RACE with molecular barcodes. Each CDR3 protein is one row after TCRdb ran MiXCR on the 5' RACE reads. Among about 540,000 distinct CDR3 sequences listed, about an eighth were seen once. The sample is drawn from a study of CD8 T cells in ankylosing spondylitis. Overall study findings and caveats: Certain motif variants had earlier been reported in reactive arthritis synovial fluid and blood. A TCR beta motif made of eight highly homologous variants seemed typical of ankylosing spondylitis blood. The authors found the disease-linked clones to be CD8+ and relatively rare in peripheral blood. Significantly higher representation of disease-linked clones was reported for matched ankylosing spondylitis synovial fluid.

The chain couples TRBV3-1 to TRBJ2-4; D remains ambiguous. This TCR derives from a male donor with ankylosing spondylitis. Material for sequencing was blood, either unsorted or a sorted T cell fraction (not recorded which). The CDR3 region is CASSQEKNIQYF. CDR3 DNA sequence: TGTGCCAGCAGCCAAGAAAAAAACATTCAGTACTTC. The variable domain in full, completed from reference TRBV3-1 and TRBJ2-4, reads DTAVSQTPKYLVTQMGNDKSIKCEQNLGHDTMYWYKQDSKKFLKIMFSYNNKELIINETVPNRFSPKSPDKAHLNLHINSLELGDSAVYFCASSQEKNIQYFGAGTRLSVL.